This T cell receptor beta chain comes out of a study of somatic mutations in cytotoxic T cells in rheumatoid arthritis. Study-wide results and limits: CD8+ clonality rose with age in rheumatoid arthritis patients, unlike in healthy controls.

A note on this clone: The antigen is unknown.

TCRdb's copy holds only in-frame clones and misses some; the assay was immunoSEQ multiplex PCR. Among approximately 20,000 clones listed, about three quarters were seen once. The CDR3 extends over 12 amino acids. After removal of 4 bases from V and 10 bases from J, the junction contained 3 bases not matched to a gene. Germline V gene data show CDR1 as SGHTA and CDR2 as FQGNSA. The sequencing sample was made of CD8+ T cells sorted from blood. The receptor comes from an adult with rheumatoid arthritis. V and J are TRBV7-2 and TRBJ2-1, with TRBD1 identical over 8 bases. The CDR3 spells CASSWTGHEQFF. The CDR3 nucleotides read TGTGCCAGCAGCTGGACAGGGCACGAGCAGTTCTTC.